The 18 T cell receptor beta chains given below trace back to one sample, sequenced in a study of identical twins (dated by TCRdb to 2016 to 2017). Library construction relied on 5' RACE. The instrument given in TCRdb is Illumina HiSeq 2000. TCRdb passed the public sequencing reads through fastp at Q25 and MiXCR, retaining productive beta sequences. Rows matching on CDR3 protein sequence are summarized as one entry with the most common DNA and genes. The sample records roughly 480,000 distinct CDR3 sequences, roughly a quarter of which are singletons. The ten largest clonotypes hold 2.9% of the sample. Separately, the same data were catalogued under a study of T cells expressing NK-cell markers.

Sequencing was carried out using CD4+ T cells sorted from blood. These receptors were obtained from a woman aged 18-30 years in good health.

V and J are TRBV12-3 or TRBV12-4 and TRBJ1-1, with D possibly being TRBD1 (6 bases). This CDR3 contains 13 residues. V was shortened by 7 bases and J by 11 bases, with 20 bases between the two germline ends. CDR3 in amino acids: CASTSNRGGRAFF. CDR3 coding DNA: TGTGCCAGCACGTCCAACCGGGGGGGCCGGGCTTTCTTT.

This chain joins TRBV6-5 and TRBJ2-1; D not certain. V gave up 10 bases and J gave up 6 bases, with 10 bases separating them. The germline CDR1 and CDR2 sequences are MNHEY and SVGAGI. The CDR3 has 11 residues. The CDR3 region is CATPTCNEQFF. The CDR3 DNA follows: TGTGCCACTCCTACTTGCAATGAGCAGTTCTTC.

The chain links TRBV9 to TRBJ2-1; 7 nucleotides agree with TRBD1. The CDR3 runs to 12 residues. V dropped 5 bases and J dropped 10; count of bases not matched to a gene: 6. Germline V gene data show CDR1 as SGDLS and CDR2 as YYNGEE. The CDR3 bases are TGTGCCAGCAGTAAACAGGGGCAGGAGCAGTTCTTC. This translates into CASSKQGQEQFF. The full variable domain, with the rest looked up from reference TRBV9 and TRBJ2-1, is DSGVTQTPKHLITATGQRVTLRCSPRSGDLSVYWYQQSLDQGLQFLIQYYNGEERAKGNILERFSAQQFPDLHSELNLSSLELGDSALYFCASSKQGQEQFFGPGTRLTVL.

The rearrangement links TRBV18 to TRBJ2-5; possible D gene TRBD2, 6 bases. Germline assignment: CDR1 KGHSH and CDR2 LQKENI. The ends were cut back, 5 bases at V and 5 bases at J, with 15 bases in the middle. The CDR3 is 14 amino acids. Here the CDR3 reads CASSSGLTGETQYF. The DNA for the CDR3 is TGTGCCAGCTCATCGGGACTCACTGGGGAGACCCAGTACTTC.

This chain uses TRBV20-1 with TRBJ2-5, with D maybe TRBD2 (7 bases). Trimming cost V 7 bases and J 5 bases, with 14 bases left between them. Looked up from germline, CDR1 is DFQATT and CDR2 is SNEGSKA (reference sequence). There are 12 residues in the CDR3. CDR3 region: CSGRGATETQYF. As DNA, the CDR3 is TGCAGTGGTCGGGGGGCGACGGAGACCCAGTACTTC.

The chain joins TRBV20-1 to TRBJ2-3; D could derive from TRBD1 or TRBD2 (5 bases each). The CDR3 covers 14 residues. The germline V gene has CDR1 DFQATT and CDR2 SNEGSKA (reference sequence). Between the trimmed V and J ends, which lost 2 bases and 1 base, there was a span of 10 bases. CDR3 protein: CSARPGAGTDTQYF. CDR3 sequence (DNA): TGCAGTGCTAGACCCGGGGCGGGCACAGATACGCAGTATTTT.

The CDR3 region is CASTWGSGGPEETQYF. In nucleotides, the CDR3 is TGTGCCAGCACCTGGGGTAGCGGGGGGCCTGAAGAGACCCAGTACTTC. This chain uses TRBV12-3 or TRBV12-4 with TRBJ2-5, with 10 nucleotides matching TRBD2. The CDR3 has 16 amino acids. The V segment lost 7 bases and the J segment 3 bases; nucleotides outside the gene matches: 11.

This sequence joins TRBV6-4 and TRBJ2-1; 10 bases align to TRBD2. Germline lookup yields CDR1 MRHNA and CDR2 SNTAGT. V lost 11 bases to trimming and J lost 1 base; unmatched junction nucleotides: 8. There are 15 residues in the CDR3. CDR3 protein: CASRQRGGSYNEQFF. CDR3 nucleotides: TGTGCCTCTAGACAGCGGGGGGGGTCCTACAATGAGCAGTTCTTC.

This clonotype has only a few counts. V is TRBV5-1 and J is TRBJ2-3; unclear D gene. This CDR3 is built from 14 residues. The ends were cut back, 4 bases at V and 0 bases at J, with 9 bases in the middle. The germline V gene encodes CDR1 SGHRS and CDR2 YFSETQ. CDR3 protein: CASSGQASTDTQYF. The CDR3 DNA reads as TGCGCCAGCAGCGGGCAGGCTAGCACAGATACGCAGTATTTT.

This clonotype has at least ten counts. The chain is built from TRBV7-6 and TRBJ2-3, with 11 bases matching TRBD2. The V gene end was trimmed by 5 bases and the J gene end by 5 bases; junction bases not matched to a gene: 3. The germline CDR1 and CDR2 sequences are SGHVS and FNYEAQ. This CDR3 spans 14 amino acids. This CDR3 is CASSVGLAGDTQYF. The CDR3 bases are TGTGCCAGCAGCGTCGGACTAGCGGGAGATACGCAGTATTTT.

This clonotype was seen a handful of times. The chain recombines TRBV5-1 with TRBJ2-2; 9 nucleotides line up with TRBD1. Germline CDR1 SGHRS, CDR2 YFSETQ. Trimming at V came to 5 bases and at J to 5 bases, leaving 4 bases not matched to a gene. The CDR3 contains 14 residues. CDR3 coding DNA: TGCGCCAGCAGAATGACAGGGGGGACCGGGGAGCTGTTTTTT. It yields the protein CASRMTGGTGELFF.

This clonotype was seen only a few times. J is TRBJ2-5 and V is TRBV24-1; the match to TRBD1 covers 10 bases. The CDR3 has 15 amino acids. Germline V gives CDR1 KGHDR, CDR2 SFDVKD. V gave up 3 bases and J gave up 1 base; unmatched junction bases: 1. Here the CDR3 DNA reads TGTGCCACCAGTGATCGGACAGGGGGCCAAGAGACCCAGTACTTC. It encodes CATSDRTGGQETQYF.

This clonotype has only a few counts. The rearrangement links TRBV5-1 to TRBJ2-1; tentative D call: TRBD1 (5 bases). Trimming left V 2 bases short and J 13 bases short, with 10 bases between. Per germline, CDR1 SGHRS and CDR2 YFSETQ. The CDR3 has 11 amino acids. The DNA of the CDR3 is TGCGCCAGCAGCTTAGACAGTAGACAGTTCTTC. Translating it yields CASSLDSRQFF.

This clonotype was detected ten times or more. The chain combines TRBV4-3 with TRBJ2-3; D gene uncertain. The CDR3 covers 15 residues. Germline CDR1 reads LGHNA; CDR2 reads YSLEER. V was cut by 4 bases and J by 1 base, with 12 bases left in between. For the CDR3, the DNA is TGCGCCAGCAGCCCTCTCGGGCTGGGCACAGATACGCAGTATTTT. Amino acid sequence: CASSPLGLGTDTQYF.

The gene calls are TRBV12-3 or TRBV12-4 and TRBJ1-3, with unresolved D. Between the trimmed V and J ends, which lost 3 bases and 0 bases, there was a span of 6 bases. CDR3 length: 14 residues. The CDR3 spells CASSFAYSGNTIYF. The CDR3 DNA reads TGTGCCAGCAGTTTCGCCTACTCTGGAAACACCATATATTTT.

The table lists this clonotype with a count of one. V usage is TRBV7-2 and J usage is TRBJ2-7; tentatively, D is TRBD2 (6 bases). The CDR3 consists of 14 residues. The germline CDR1 and CDR2 sequences are SGHTA and FQGNSA. V lost 0 bases to trimming and J lost 4 bases, with 10 bases between them. The CDR3 bases are TGTGCCAGCAGCTTAGCGGGACTTCAATACGAGCAGTACTTC. Translating it yields CASSLAGLQYEQYF.

The V call is TRBV18, the J call TRBJ2-6, with a weak D call TRBD1 (5 bases). V was shortened by 4 bases and J by 0 bases, with 13 bases between the two germline ends. This CDR3 comprises 17 residues. CDR1 and CDR2 (germline): KGHSH, LQKENI. The CDR3: CASSLRVIPSGANVLTF. The CDR3 nucleotides are TGTGCCAGCTCACTCAGGGTCATCCCCTCTGGGGCCAACGTCCTGACTTTC.

The V and J genes are TRBV11-3 and TRBJ2-3, with 8 bases identical to TRBD1. In germline, CDR1 is SGHNT, CDR2 YENEEA. The V segment lost 5 bases and the J segment 6 bases; nucleotides outside the gene matches: 7. The CDR3 loop spans 14 amino acids. The CDR3 loop is CASSRGQGGDTQYF. CDR3 sequence (DNA): TGTGCCAGCAGCCGAGGACAGGGCGGGGATACGCAGTATTTT.